The clone carrying this T cell receptor (beta chain) was seen once. Repertoires were generated with immunoSEQ multiplex PCR, while TCRdb's copy carries only in-frame clones and drops some. This sample yields 60,000 to 65,000 clones, of which approximately 84% are seen a single time; approximately 5% belongs to the top ten. This record comes from a study of technical replicates of blood from four donors. Germline-derived CDR1 and CDR2 are SGHRS and YFSETQ. The J segment lost 7 bases and the V segment lost 3 bases, leaving 6 bases of the junction unmatched. The CDR3 covers 14 residues. This receptor was identified in a human donor in good health. Some clones in this sample may be carry-over from other donors' samples. Material: PBMCs. The V call is TRBV5-1, the J call TRBJ2-5; 10 bases line up with TRBD2. The CDR3 reads CASSSTSGVGTQYF. CDR3 nucleotide sequence: TGCGCCAGCAGCTCTACTAGCGGGGTAGGGACCCAGTACTTC.